Detailed here is one T cell receptor beta chain. Its target is not known. Indicated time point: week 11, during vaccination. Each vaccine dose was 300 ug of mutant IDH1 20-mer peptide, with topical imiquimod. Donor diagnoses consisted of new WHO grade 3 or 4 IDH1-mutant, ATRX-lost astrocytomas. The V gene lost 2 bases and the J gene lost 4 bases, with 14 bases spanning the gap. From germline, CDR1 is KGHSH and CDR2 LQKENI. The CDR3 consists of 15 residues. The data were taken from a study of a mutant IDH1 vaccine in newly diagnosed glioma. Study information: Eight vaccine injections were given to patients in weeks 1, 3, 5, 7, 11, 15, 19 and 23. Vaccination was launched 4-6 weeks after radiotherapy alone, or with temozolomide cycles.

Produced via immunoSEQ multiplex PCR; TCRdb's table is partial and in-frame only. This sample has under 150,000 clones; roughly 75% occur once, and the top ten carry approximately 5%. This chain links TRBV18 with TRBJ1-2; D is unresolved. The TCR originated in a man aged 40-55 years with glioma. Sequenced material: PBMCs, taken from a glioma patient whose treatment included an IDH1 peptide vaccine. The CDR3 loop reads CASSPNPLGGYGYTF. CDR3 DNA sequence: TGTGCCAGCTCACCAAACCCTCTAGGAGGCTATGGCTACACCTTC.